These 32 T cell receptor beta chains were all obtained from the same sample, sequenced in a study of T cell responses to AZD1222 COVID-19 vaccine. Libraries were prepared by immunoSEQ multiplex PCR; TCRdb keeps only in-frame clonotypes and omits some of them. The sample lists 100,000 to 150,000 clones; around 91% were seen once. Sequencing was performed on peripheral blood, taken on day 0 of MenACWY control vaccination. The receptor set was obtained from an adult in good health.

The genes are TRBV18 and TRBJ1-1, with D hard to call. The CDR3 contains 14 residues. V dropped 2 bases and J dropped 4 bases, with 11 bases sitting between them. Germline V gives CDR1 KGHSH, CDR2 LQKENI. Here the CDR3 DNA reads TGTGCCAGCTCACCAGAGGCAGGCCCCACTGAAGCTTTCTTT. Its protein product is CASSPEAGPTEAFF.

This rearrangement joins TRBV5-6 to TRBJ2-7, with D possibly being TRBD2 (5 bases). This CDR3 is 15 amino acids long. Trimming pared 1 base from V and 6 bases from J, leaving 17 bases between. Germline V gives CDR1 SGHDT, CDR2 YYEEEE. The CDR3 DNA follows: TGTGCCAGCAGCTTGATTGGGCGGGTGTCGGGCGAGCAGTACGTC. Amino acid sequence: CASSLIGRVSGEQYV.

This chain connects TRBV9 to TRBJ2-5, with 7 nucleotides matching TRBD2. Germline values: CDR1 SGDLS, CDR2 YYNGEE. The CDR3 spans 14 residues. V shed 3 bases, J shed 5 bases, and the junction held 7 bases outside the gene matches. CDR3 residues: CASSETSAWETQYF. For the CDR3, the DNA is TGTGCCAGCAGCGAAACTAGCGCCTGGGAGACCCAGTACTTC.

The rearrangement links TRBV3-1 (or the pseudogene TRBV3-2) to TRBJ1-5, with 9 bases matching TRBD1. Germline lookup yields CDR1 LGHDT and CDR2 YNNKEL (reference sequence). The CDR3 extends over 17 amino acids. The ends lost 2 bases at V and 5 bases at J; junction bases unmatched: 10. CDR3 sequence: CASSQTYRDRAHQPQHF. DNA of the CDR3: TGTGCCAGCAGCCAAACGTACCGGGACAGGGCACATCAGCCCCAGCATTTT.

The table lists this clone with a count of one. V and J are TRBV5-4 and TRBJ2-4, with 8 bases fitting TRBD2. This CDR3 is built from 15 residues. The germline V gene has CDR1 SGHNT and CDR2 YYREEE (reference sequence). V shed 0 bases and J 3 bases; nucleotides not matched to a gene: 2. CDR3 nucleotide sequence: TGTGCCAGCAGCTTGGAACGGGGGGGCAAAAACATTCAGTACTTC. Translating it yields CASSLERGGKNIQYF.

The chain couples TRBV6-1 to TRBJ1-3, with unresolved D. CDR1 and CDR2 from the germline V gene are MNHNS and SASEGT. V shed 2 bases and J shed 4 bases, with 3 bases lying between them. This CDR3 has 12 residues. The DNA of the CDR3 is TGTGCCAGCAGTGAAAAAGGAAACACCATATATTTT. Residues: CASSEKGNTIYF.

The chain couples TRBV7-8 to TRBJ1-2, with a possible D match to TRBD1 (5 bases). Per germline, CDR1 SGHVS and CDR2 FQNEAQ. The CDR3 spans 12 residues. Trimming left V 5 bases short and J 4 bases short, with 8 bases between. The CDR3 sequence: CASSPDSYGYTF. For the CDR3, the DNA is TGTGCCAGCAGCCCTGACAGCTATGGCTACACCTTC.

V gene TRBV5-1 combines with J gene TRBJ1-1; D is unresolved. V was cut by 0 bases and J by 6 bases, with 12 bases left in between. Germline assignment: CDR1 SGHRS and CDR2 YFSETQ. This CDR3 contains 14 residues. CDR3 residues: CASSLELGSPEAFF. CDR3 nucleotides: TGCGCCAGCAGCTTGGAGTTAGGGTCACCTGAAGCTTTCTTT.

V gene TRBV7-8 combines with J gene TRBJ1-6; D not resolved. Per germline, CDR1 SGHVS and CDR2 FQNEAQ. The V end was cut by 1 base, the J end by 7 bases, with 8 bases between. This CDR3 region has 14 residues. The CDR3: CASSLVTENSPLHF. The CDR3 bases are TGTGCCAGCAGCTTAGTAACAGAAAATTCACCCCTCCACTTT.

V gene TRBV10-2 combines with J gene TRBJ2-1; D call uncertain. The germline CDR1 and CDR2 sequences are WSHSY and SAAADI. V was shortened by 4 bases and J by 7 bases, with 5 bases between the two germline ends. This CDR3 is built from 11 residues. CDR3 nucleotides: TGCGCCAGCAGTGCTACAAATGAGCAGTTCTTC. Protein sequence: CASSATNEQFF.

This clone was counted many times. The CDR3 DNA follows: TGTGCCAGCAGCTGGGGGAGGTCGAATGAAAAACTGTTTTTT. Translated: CASSWGRSNEKLFF. The rearrangement links TRBV7-9 to TRBJ1-4, with D perhaps TRBD1 (5 bases). The V and J ends lost 4 bases and 5 bases respectively, with 11 bases between them. The CDR3 has 14 residues. Germline values: CDR1 SEHNR, CDR2 FQNEAQ (reference sequence).

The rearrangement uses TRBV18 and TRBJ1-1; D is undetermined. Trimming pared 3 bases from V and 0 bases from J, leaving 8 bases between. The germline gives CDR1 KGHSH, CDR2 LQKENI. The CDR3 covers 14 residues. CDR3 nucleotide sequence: TGTGCCAGCTCACCCGGACTGGTGAACACTGAAGCTTTCTTT. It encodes CASSPGLVNTEAFF. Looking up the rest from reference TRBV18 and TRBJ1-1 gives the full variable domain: NAGVMQNPRHLVRRRGQEARLRCSPMKGHSHVYWYRQLPEEGLKFMVYLQKENIIDESGMPKERFSAEFPKEGPSILRIQQVVRGDSAAYFCASSPGLVNTEAFFGQGTRLTVV.

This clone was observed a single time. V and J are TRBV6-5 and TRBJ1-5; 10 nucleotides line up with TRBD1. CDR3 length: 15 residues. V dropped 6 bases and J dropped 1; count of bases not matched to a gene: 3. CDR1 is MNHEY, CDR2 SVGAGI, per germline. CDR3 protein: CASRRQGASNQPQHF. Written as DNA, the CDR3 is TGTGCCAGCAGACGACAGGGGGCCAGCAATCAGCCCCAGCATTTT.

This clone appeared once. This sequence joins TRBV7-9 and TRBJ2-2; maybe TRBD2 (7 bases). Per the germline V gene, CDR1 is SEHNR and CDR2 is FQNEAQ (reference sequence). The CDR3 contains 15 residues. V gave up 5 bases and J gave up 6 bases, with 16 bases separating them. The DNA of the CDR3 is TGTGCCAGCAGCCCAGCGGGGACAAGGGCCGGGGAGCTGTTTTTT. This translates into CASSPAGTRAGELFF.

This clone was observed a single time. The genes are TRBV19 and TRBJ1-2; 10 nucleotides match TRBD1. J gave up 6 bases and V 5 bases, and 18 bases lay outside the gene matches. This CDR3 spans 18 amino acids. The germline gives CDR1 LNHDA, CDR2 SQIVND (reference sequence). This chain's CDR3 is CASSSTRTGGLLLHGYTF. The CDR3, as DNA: TGTGCCAGTAGTTCAACCAGGACAGGGGGGCTACTCCTTCATGGCTACACCTTC.

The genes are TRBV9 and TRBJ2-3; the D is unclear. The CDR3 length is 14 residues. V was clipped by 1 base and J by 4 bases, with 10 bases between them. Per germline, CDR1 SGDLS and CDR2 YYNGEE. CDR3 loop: CASSVLVGPDTQYF. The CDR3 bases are TGTGCCAGCAGCGTATTGGTGGGCCCAGATACGCAGTATTTT.

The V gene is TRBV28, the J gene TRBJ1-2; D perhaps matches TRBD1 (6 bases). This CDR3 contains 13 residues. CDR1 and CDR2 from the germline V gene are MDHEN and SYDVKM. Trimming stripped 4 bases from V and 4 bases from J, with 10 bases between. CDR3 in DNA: TGTGCCAGCAGTTCCGGACAGTTCTATGGCTACACCTTC. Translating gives CASSSGQFYGYTF.

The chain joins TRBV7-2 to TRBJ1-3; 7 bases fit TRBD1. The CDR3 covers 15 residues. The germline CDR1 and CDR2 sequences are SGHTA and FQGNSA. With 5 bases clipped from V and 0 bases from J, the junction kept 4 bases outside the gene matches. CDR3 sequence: CASSQGQLSGNTIYF. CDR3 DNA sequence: TGTGCCAGCAGCCAGGGACAGCTCTCTGGAAACACCATATATTTT.

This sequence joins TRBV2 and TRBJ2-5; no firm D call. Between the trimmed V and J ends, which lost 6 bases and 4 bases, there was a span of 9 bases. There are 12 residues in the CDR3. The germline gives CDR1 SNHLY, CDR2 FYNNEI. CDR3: CASSPRRETQYF. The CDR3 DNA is TGTGCCAGCAGCCCCCGAAGAGAGACCCAGTACTTC.

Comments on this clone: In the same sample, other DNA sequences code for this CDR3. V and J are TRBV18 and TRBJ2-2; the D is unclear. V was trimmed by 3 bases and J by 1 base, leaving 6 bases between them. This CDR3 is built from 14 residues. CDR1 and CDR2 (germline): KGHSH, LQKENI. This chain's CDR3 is CASSPTVNTGELFF. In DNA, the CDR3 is TGTGCCAGCTCACCCACGGTGAACACCGGGGAGCTGTTTTTT.

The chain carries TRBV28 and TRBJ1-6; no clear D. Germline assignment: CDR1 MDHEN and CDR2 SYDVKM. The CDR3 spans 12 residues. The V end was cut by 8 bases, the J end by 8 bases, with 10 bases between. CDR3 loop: CASDHLDSPLHF. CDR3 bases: TGTGCCAGCGACCACTTGGATTCACCCCTCCACTTT.

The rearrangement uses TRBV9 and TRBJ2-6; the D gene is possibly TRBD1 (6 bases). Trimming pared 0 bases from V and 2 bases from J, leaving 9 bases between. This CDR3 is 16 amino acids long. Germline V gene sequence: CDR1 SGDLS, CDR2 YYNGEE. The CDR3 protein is CASSVEGGPGANVLTF. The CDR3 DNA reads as TGTGCCAGCAGCGTAGAAGGGGGACCTGGGGCCAACGTCCTGACTTTC.

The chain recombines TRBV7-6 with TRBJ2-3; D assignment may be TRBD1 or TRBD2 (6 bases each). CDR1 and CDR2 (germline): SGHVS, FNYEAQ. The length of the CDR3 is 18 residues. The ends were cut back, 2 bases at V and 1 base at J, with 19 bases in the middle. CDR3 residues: CASSLLPGGQSRTDTQYF. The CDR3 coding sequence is TGTGCCAGCAGCTTACTTCCTGGGGGGCAGTCCCGCACAGATACGCAGTATTTT.

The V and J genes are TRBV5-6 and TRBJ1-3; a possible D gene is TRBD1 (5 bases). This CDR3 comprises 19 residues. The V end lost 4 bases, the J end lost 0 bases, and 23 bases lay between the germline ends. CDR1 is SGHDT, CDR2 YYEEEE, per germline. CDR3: CASSIPTFDAGTSGNTIYF. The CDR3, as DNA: TGTGCCAGCAGCATCCCAACATTCGACGCAGGGACCTCTGGAAACACCATATATTTT.

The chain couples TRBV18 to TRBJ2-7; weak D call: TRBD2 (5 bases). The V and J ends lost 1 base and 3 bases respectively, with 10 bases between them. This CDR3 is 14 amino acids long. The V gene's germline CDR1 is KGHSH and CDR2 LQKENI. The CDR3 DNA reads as TGTGCCAGCTCACCACGGCCCGGGAACTACGAGCAGTACGTC. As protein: CASSPRPGNYEQYV.

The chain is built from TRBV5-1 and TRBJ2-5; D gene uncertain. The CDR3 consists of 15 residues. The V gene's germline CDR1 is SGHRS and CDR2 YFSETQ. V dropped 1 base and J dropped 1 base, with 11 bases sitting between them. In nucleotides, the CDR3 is TGCGCCAGCAGCTTGTCGGGTCAGACCCAAGAGACCCAGTACTTC. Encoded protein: CASSLSGQTQETQYF.

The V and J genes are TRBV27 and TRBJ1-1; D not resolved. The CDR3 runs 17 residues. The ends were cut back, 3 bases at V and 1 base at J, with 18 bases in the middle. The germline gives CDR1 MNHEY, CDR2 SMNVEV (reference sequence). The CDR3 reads CASSLSAPTGPNTEAFF. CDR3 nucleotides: TGTGCCAGCAGTTTGTCCGCCCCAACCGGCCCGAACACTGAAGCTTTCTTT.

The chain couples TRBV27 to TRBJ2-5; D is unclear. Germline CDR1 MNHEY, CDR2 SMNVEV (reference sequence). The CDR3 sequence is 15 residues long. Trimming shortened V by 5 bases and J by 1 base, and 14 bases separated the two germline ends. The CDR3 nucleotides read TGTGCCAGCAGTAACAATTGGCCAGCCCAAGAGACCCAGTACTTC. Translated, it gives CASSNNWPAQETQYF.

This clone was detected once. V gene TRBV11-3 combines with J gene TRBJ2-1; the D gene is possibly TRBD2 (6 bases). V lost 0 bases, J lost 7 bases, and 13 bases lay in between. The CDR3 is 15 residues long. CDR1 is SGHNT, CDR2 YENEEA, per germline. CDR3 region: CASSLDGIGGNEQFF. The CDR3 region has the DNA TGTGCCAGCAGCTTAGATGGGATTGGGGGGAATGAGCAGTTCTTC. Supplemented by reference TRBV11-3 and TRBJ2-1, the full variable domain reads EAGVVQSPRYKIIEKKQPVAFWCNPISGHNTLYWYLQNLGQGPELLIRYENEEAVDDSQLPKDRFSAERLKGVDSTLKIQPAELGDSAVYLCASSLDGIGGNEQFFGPGTRLTVL.

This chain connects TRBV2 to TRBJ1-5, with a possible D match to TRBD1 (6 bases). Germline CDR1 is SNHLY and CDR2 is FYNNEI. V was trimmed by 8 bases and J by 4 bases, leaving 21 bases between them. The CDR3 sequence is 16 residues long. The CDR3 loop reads CASDSGQGLGNQPQHF. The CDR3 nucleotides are TGTGCCAGCGATTCGGGGCAGGGGTTGGGAAATCAGCCCCAGCATTTT. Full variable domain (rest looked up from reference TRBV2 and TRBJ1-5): EPEVTQTPSHQVTQMGQEVILRCVPISNHLYFYWYRQILGQKVEFLVSFYNNEISEKSEIFDDQFSVERPDGSNFTLKIRSTKLEDSAMYFCASDSGQGLGNQPQHFGDGTRLSIL.

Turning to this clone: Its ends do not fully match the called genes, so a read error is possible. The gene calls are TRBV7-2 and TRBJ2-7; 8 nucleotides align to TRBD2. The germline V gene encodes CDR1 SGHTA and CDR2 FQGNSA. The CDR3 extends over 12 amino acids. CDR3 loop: CASSSGLGDPHF. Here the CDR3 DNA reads TGTGCCAGCAGCTCGGGACTAGGCGATCCTCACTTC.

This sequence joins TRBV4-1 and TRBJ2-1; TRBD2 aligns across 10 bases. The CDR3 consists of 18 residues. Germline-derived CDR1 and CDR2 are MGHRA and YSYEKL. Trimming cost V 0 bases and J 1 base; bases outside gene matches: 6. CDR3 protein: CASSQDRERGGSYNEQFF. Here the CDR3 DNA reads TGCGCCAGCAGCCAAGATAGGGAGCGGGGGGGTTCCTACAATGAGCAGTTCTTC.